A single sample is the source of the 2 T cell receptor beta chains below, sequenced in a study of blood T cell repertoires in COVID-19. Produced via immunoSEQ multiplex PCR; TCRdb's table is partial and in-frame only. Among 150,000 to 200,000 clones, roughly 89% were seen once, and the ten largest hold under 15%. Source material: peripheral blood. These receptors were taken from a woman aged 70-85 years with COVID-19, enrolled during active disease.

This clone has just a few counts. This chain joins TRBV27 and TRBJ1-5; no reliable D call. V was pared by 1 base and J by 6 bases, with 16 bases between. Germline values: CDR1 MNHEY, CDR2 SMNVEV (reference sequence). The CDR3 totals 16 residues. For the CDR3, the DNA is TGTGCCAGCAGTTTATACCCCTCGGGCGAGGGTCAGCCCCAGCATTTT. It is translated as CASSLYPSGEGQPQHF.

V gene TRBV28 combines with J gene TRBJ1-5; 7 positions agree with TRBD1. Germline V gene sequence: CDR1 MDHEN, CDR2 SYDVKM. V lost 3 bases and J lost 3; bases outside the gene matches: 2. The CDR3 is 14 residues long. As DNA, the CDR3 is TGTGCCAGCAGTTTGACAGGGAACAATCAGCCCCAGCATTTT. It encodes CASSLTGNNQPQHF.